The 26 T cell receptor beta chains below were found in one sample sequenced in a study of Graves' ophthalmopathy and Graves' hyperthyroidism. TCR beta CDR3 amplification used RNA transcripts. An initial RT-PCR round employing HTBI primers preceded a second-round multiplex PCR. TCRdb reanalysed the multiplex PCR reads using MiXCR and keeps one entry per CDR3 protein. The table lists over 200,000 distinct CDR3 sequences, 25% to 35% of them singletons, with approximately 8.6% in the top ten. What was sequenced was peripheral blood. The receptors derive from a man aged 45 to 65 with Graves' ophthalmopathy.

The chain couples TRBV20-1 to TRBJ2-7; D unresolved. This CDR3 spans 13 amino acids. Trimming shortened V by 1 base and J by 3 bases, and 10 bases separated the two germline ends. Looked up from germline, CDR1 is DFQATT and CDR2 is SNEGSKA (reference sequence). The CDR3 DNA reads as TGCAGTGCTAGAGGCGACAAAGACTACGAGCAGTACTTC. This encodes CSARGDKDYEQYF.

For this clonotype: Since a much larger clone is just one base distant, this may be a read error. The chain carries TRBV20-1 and TRBJ2-1; D tentatively reads TRBD1 or TRBD2 (5 bases each). The germline V gene has CDR1 DFQATT and CDR2 SNEGSKA (reference sequence). The CDR3 loop spans 12 amino acids. The CDR3 protein is CSARDQTNGQFF. DNA for the CDR3: TGCAGTGCGAGGGACCAGACGAATGGGCAGTTCTTC.

In its sample, this clonotype was seen many times. Mismatch with germline at one junction end may stem from a read error. The V and J genes are TRBV7-9 and TRBJ2-7; D is perhaps TRBD2 (5 bases). The CDR3 is 15 residues long. Germline V gene lookup returns CDR1 SEHNR and CDR2 FQNEAQ (reference sequence). This CDR3 reads CASSLSGPSSYEQHF. The CDR3 DNA sequence: TGTGCCAGCAGCTTAAGCGGCCCTAGCTCCTACGAGCAGCACTTC.

This clonotype was counted ten times or more. The gene calls are TRBV20-1 and TRBJ2-7; 9 bases match TRBD1. V shed 3 bases, J shed 0 bases, and the junction held 9 bases outside the gene matches. This CDR3 has 16 residues. Germline CDR1 and CDR2: DFQATT and SNEGSKA (reference sequence). CDR3 loop: CSASRVGTGSSYEQYF. The CDR3 DNA sequence: TGCAGTGCTAGCAGGGTCGGGACAGGGTCCTCCTACGAGCAGTACTTC.

CDR3 coding DNA: TGTGCCAGCAGGGGACTACCATTAGGCGATGAGCAGTTCTTC. Translating it yields CASRGLPLGDEQFF. The chain carries TRBV6-2 or TRBV6-3 and TRBJ2-4, with 7 bases that match TRBD2. Near its end, the DNA agrees better with TRBJ2-1, so the J call may be wrong. Germline V gene lookup returns CDR1 MNHEY and CDR2 SVGEGT. The CDR3 totals 14 residues.

The gene calls are TRBV12-3 or TRBV12-4 and TRBJ2-5; D might be TRBD1 (6 bases). CDR3 length: 14 residues. The V end lost 6 bases, the J end lost 2 bases, and 13 bases lay between the germline ends. The CDR3 region has the DNA TGTGCCAGCAGCCAACAGGGTGGTCAAGAGACCCAGTACTTC. This gives the protein CASSQQGGQETQYF.

This clonotype was observed many times. The chain carries TRBV28 and TRBJ2-7; a weak D match, TRBD1 (6 bases). The germline V gene encodes CDR1 MDHEN and CDR2 SYDVKM. The CDR3 length is 14 residues. V was pared by 5 bases and J by 3 bases, with 14 bases between. CDR3 residues: CASSPHRVIYEQYF. DNA of the CDR3: TGTGCCAGCAGTCCTCACAGGGTAATCTACGAGCAGTACTTC.

This clonotype appeared a single time. This chain connects TRBV28 to TRBJ2-7; D is ambiguous. Trimming took off 7 bases at V and 2 bases at J, with 24 bases between the two ends. Germline V gene lookup returns CDR1 MDHEN and CDR2 SYDVKM. The CDR3 has 17 amino acids. The CDR3 nucleotides read TGTGCCAGCACCCCGCCTAGGATGGCACCTGACCCCTACGAGCAGTACTTC. As protein: CASTPPRMAPDPYEQYF.

This clonotype was counted ten times or more. The chain combines TRBV5-1 with TRBJ2-5; the match to TRBD1 covers 9 bases. CDR3 size: 14 residues. With V trimmed by 4 bases and J by 4 bases, 5 bases remained unmatched. Germline values: CDR1 SGHRS, CDR2 YFSETQ. CDR3 amino acids: CASSRDRAGETQYF. CDR3 coding DNA: TGCGCCAGCAGCAGGGACAGGGCTGGAGAGACCCAGTACTTC. Full variable domain (missing parts from reference TRBV5-1 and TRBJ2-5): KAGVTQTPRYLIKTRGQQVTLSCSPISGHRSVSWYQQTPGQGLQFLFEYFSETQRNKGNFPGRFSGRQFSNSRSEMNVSTLELGDSALYLCASSRDRAGETQYFGPGTRLLVL.

The V and J genes are TRBV6-4 and TRBJ2-7; D remains unclear. CDR1 and CDR2 (germline): MRHNA, SNTAGT. Deletions cut 6 bases from V and 4 bases from J, with 13 bases between. This CDR3 comprises 13 residues. The CDR3 DNA reads TGTGCCAGCAGACCCGTTAATCTATACGAGCAGTACTTC. Translated: CASRPVNLYEQYF.

This clonotype was observed many times. The rearrangement joins TRBV29-1 to TRBJ1-1; 8 positions match TRBD1. The length of the CDR3 is 13 residues. V dropped 7 bases and J dropped 1; count of bases not matched to a gene: 5. The germline CDR1 and CDR2 sequences are SQVTM and ANQGSEA. The CDR3 DNA reads as TGCAGCGGTCGTACAGGGGGGAACACTGAAGCTTTCTTT. This translates into CSGRTGGNTEAFF. Full variable domain (remainder filled in from reference TRBV29-1 and TRBJ1-1): SAVISQKPSRDICQRGTSLTIQCQVDSQVTMMFWYRQQPGQSLTLIATANQGSEATYESGFVIDKFPISRPNLTFSTLTVSNMSPEDSSIYLCSGRTGGNTEAFFGQGTRLTVV.

This clonotype was recorded many times. The chain couples TRBV5-1 to TRBJ2-4; no firm D call. The germline V and J ends were trimmed by 0 bases and 2 bases, with 12 bases remaining between them. The length of the CDR3 is 16 residues. CDR1 is SGHRS, CDR2 YFSETQ, per germline. CDR3 loop: CASSLDLWAPKNIQYF. The CDR3 DNA follows: TGCGCCAGCAGCTTGGATTTGTGGGCACCCAAAAACATTCAGTACTTC.

This clonotype appeared many times. The chain uses TRBV6-1 and TRBJ2-7, with D perhaps matching TRBD1 (7 bases). V was cut by 7 bases and J by 12 bases, with 10 bases left in between. Germline V CDR1 and CDR2: MNHNS, SASEGT. The CDR3 totals 9 residues. The CDR3 protein is CASTGGRYF. CDR3 DNA sequence: TGTGCCAGCACAGGGGGGCGGTACTTC.

This clonotype was counted ten times or more. In DNA form, the CDR3 reads TGTGCCAGTAGTATAGTTGGAAGCAATCAGCCCCAGCATTTT. This gives the protein CASSIVGSNQPQHF. The V and J genes are TRBV19 and TRBJ1-5; the D is unclear. CDR3 length: 14 amino acids. CDR1 LNHDA and CDR2 SQIVND come from the germline V gene (reference sequence). The ends were cut back, 1 base at V and 1 base at J, with 5 bases in the middle.

This clonotype was found many times. CDR3: CASTPGGDTEAFF. Here the CDR3 DNA reads TGTGCCAGCACCCCCGGCGGCGACACTGAAGCTTTCTTT. This chain links TRBV5-4 with TRBJ1-1; no definite D call. CDR1 and CDR2 from the germline V gene are SGHNT and YYREEE (reference sequence). Trimming took 6 bases from V and 3 from J, leaving 12 bases between them. CDR3 length equals 13 residues.

The rearrangement links TRBV6-1 to TRBJ2-7; 8 positions match TRBD1. The ends lost 4 bases at V and 6 bases at J; junction bases unmatched: 2. The CDR3 runs to 12 residues. CDR1 is MNHNS and CDR2 is SASEGT in the germline V gene. The DNA for the CDR3 is TGTGCCAGCAGTGGACAGGGGATCGAGCAGTACTTC. As protein: CASSGQGIEQYF.

This clonotype came up many times. This chain uses TRBV6-2 or TRBV6-3 with TRBJ2-7; a possible D gene is TRBD2 (5 bases). There are 15 residues in the CDR3. Germline V gene data show CDR1 as MNHEY and CDR2 as SVGEGT. Trimming took off 4 bases at V and 2 bases at J, with 15 bases between the two ends. The CDR3 loop is CASSSGGSLAYEQYF. DNA for the CDR3: TGTGCCAGCAGTTCCGGCGGGTCTCTAGCCTACGAGCAGTACTTC.

In its sample, this clonotype was seen many times. V gene TRBV6-5 combines with J gene TRBJ2-7; 8 bases map to TRBD1. This CDR3 has 15 amino acids. The junction had 7 bases not matched to a gene; V was cut back by 6 bases and J by 0 bases. The germline V gene has CDR1 MNHEY and CDR2 SVGAGI. CDR3 bases: TGTGCCAGCAGGAGGACAGGGCTCGGCTCCTACGAGCAGTACTTC. This encodes CASRRTGLGSYEQYF.

This clonotype was seen more than once but under ten times. This chain uses TRBV6-5 with TRBJ1-6; D may be TRBD1 (6 bases). This CDR3 contains 17 residues. V lost 0 bases to trimming and J lost 4 bases, with 13 bases between them. Germline-derived CDR1 and CDR2 are MNHEY and SVGAGI. The CDR3, as DNA: TGTGCCAGCAGTTACTCGCCTAGGGACACATATAATTCACCCCTCCACTTT. Translating gives CASSYSPRDTYNSPLHF.

The V and J genes are TRBV24-1 and TRBJ1-5; 8 nucleotides match TRBD1. Germline loops: CDR1 KGHDR, CDR2 SFDVKD. The V segment lost 4 bases and the J segment 5 bases; nucleotides outside the gene matches: 6. The CDR3 has 15 residues. CDR3 residues: CATSDDGQGYQPQHF. CDR3 nucleotide sequence: TGTGCCACCAGTGACGACGGACAGGGATATCAGCCCCAGCATTTT.

In its sample, this clonotype was seen many times. The genes are TRBV2 and TRBJ2-7; tentatively, D is TRBD1 or TRBD2 (5 bases each). This CDR3 spans 14 amino acids. The ends were cut back, 7 bases at V and 0 bases at J, with 13 bases in the middle. Germline V gives CDR1 SNHLY, CDR2 FYNNEI. The CDR3 is CASNPGPDSYEQYF. As DNA, the CDR3 is TGTGCCAGCAATCCGGGACCGGACTCCTACGAGCAGTACTTC.

V usage is TRBV29-1 and J usage is TRBJ1-5, with TRBD1 matching over 8 bases. CDR3 length equals 11 residues. Trimming took 5 bases from V and 15 from J; bases not matched to a gene: 9. From germline, CDR1 is SQVTM and CDR2 ANQGSEA. The CDR3: CSVYGQGTWHF. DNA of the CDR3: TGCAGCGTTTATGGACAGGGAACTTGGCATTTT.

V and J are TRBV15 and TRBJ1-1; possibly TRBD1 for D (5 bases). The V gene's germline CDR1 is LNHNV and CDR2 YYDKDF (reference sequence). The ends were cut back, 0 bases at V and 6 bases at J, with 11 bases in the middle. The length of the CDR3 is 14 residues. CDR3: CATSRDRQGAEAFF. The CDR3 coding sequence is TGTGCCACCAGCAGAGATAGGCAGGGTGCTGAAGCTTTCTTT.

This clonotype was observed at least ten times. The chain uses TRBV29-1 and TRBJ1-5, with D perhaps matching TRBD1 (6 bases). This CDR3 has 13 amino acids. The germline V gene has CDR1 SQVTM and CDR2 ANQGSEA. The germline V and J ends were trimmed by 4 bases and 5 bases, with 12 bases remaining between them. CDR3 bases: TGCAGCGTTGTCGGGGGGCGGGATCAGCCCCAGCATTTT. Residues: CSVVGGRDQPQHF. The full variable domain, with the rest looked up from reference TRBV29-1 and TRBJ1-5, is SAVISQKPSRDICQRGTSLTIQCQVDSQVTMMFWYRQQPGQSLTLIATANQGSEATYESGFVIDKFPISRPNLTFSTLTVSNMSPEDSSIYLCSVVGGRDQPQHFGDGTRLSIL.

The V and J genes are TRBV6-5 and TRBJ2-7, with TRBD1 identical over 9 bases. This CDR3 region has 15 residues. V was pared by 4 bases and J by 5 bases, with 9 bases of the junction left unmatched. Germline CDR1 reads MNHEY; CDR2 reads SVGAGI. Here the CDR3 DNA reads TGTGCCAGCAGTTTCCTCCCGGGACAGGGTGACGAGCAGTACTTC. This encodes CASSFLPGQGDEQYF.

This clonotype was recorded only once. This chain uses TRBV7-2 with TRBJ2-7; D assignment may be TRBD1 or TRBD2 (5 bases each). In germline, CDR1 is SGHTA, CDR2 FQGNSA. The CDR3 has 15 amino acids. V gave up 5 bases and J gave up 3 bases, with 17 bases separating them. The CDR3 reads CASSQRDVEGYEQYF. The CDR3 DNA is TGTGCCAGCAGCCAAAGGGACGTGGAAGGCTACGAGCAGTACTTC. The full variable domain, completed using reference TRBV7-2 and TRBJ2-7, is GAGVSQSPSNKVTEKGKDVELRCDPISGHTALYWYRQSLGQGLEFLIYFQGNSAPDKSGLPSDRFSAERTGGSVSTLTIQRTQQEDSAVYLCASSQRDVEGYEQYFGPGTRLTVT.